The rows below give T cell receptor beta chains drawn from one sample of a study of T cell responses to AZD1222 COVID-19 vaccine. The assay was immunoSEQ multiplex PCR, and TCRdb's table has in-frame clones only and misses some. The table shows 90,000 or so clones, with around 86% occurring only once. The source was peripheral blood, collected on day 0 of AZD1222 vaccination. The receptors originated from an adult in good health. CDR3s include the opening cysteine and the closing phenylalanine or tryptophan. Each record gives: V gene, clone size, D gene, J gene, CDR3 DNA, CDR3 protein. The D gene is left open where the match is weak. The listing skips clone size in some rows; elsewhere it reads once, few, many or a size class.

>TRBV21-1|.|.|TRBJ1-2
TGTGCCAGCAGCTCGGGAGGGGCTGAAGGCTACACCTTC
CASSSGGAEGYTF
>TRBV11-2|.|.|TRBJ1-3
TGTGCCAGCAGCTTACACCCAAGGGGATCTGGAAACACCATATATTTT
CASSLHPRGSGNTIYF
>TRBV21-1|.|.|TRBJ2-5
TGTGCCAGCAGCTCCGACAGGGGCCAAGAGACCCAGTACTTC
CASSSDRGQETQYF
>TRBV4-3|.|.|TRBJ2-1
TGCGCCAGCAGCCAAGGGGGGCCCGGGACTTTGTACAATGAGCAGTTCTTC
CASSQGGPGTLYNEQFF
>TRBV5-4|.|TRBD1|TRBJ1-2
TGTGCCAGCAGGTATCCCGGGACAGGCCCCGAGGGCTACACCTTC
CASRYPGTGPEGYTF
>TRBV7-3|once|TRBD2|TRBJ2-1
TGTGCCAGCAGCTTATCCGCTAGCGGGGGCCTAGAGGAGCAGTTCTTC
CASSLSASGGLEEQFF
>TRBV4-3|.|.|TRBJ2-7
TGCGCCAGCCGCCTCTCCCAATTGCGCGAGCAGTACTTC
CASRLSQLREQYF
>TRBV7-8|.|.|TRBJ2-1
TGTGCCAGCAATCCACTGCGGAAGCGGGCACACAATGAGCAGTTCTTC
CASNPLRKRAHNEQFF
>TRBV29-1|.|.|TRBJ2-4
TGCAGCGTTGAAGACCGAATGGGGGTGAGGATTCAGTACTTC
CSVEDRMGVRIQYF
>TRBV6-5|.|TRBD1|TRBJ1-4
TGTGCCAGCAGTTACGGAGACAGGGGTACCGAAAAACTGTTTTTT
CASSYGDRGTEKLFF
>TRBV27|.|.|TRBJ2-1
TGTGCCAGCAGTCCTCCGGGACATGAGCAGTTCTTC
CASSPPGHEQFF
>TRBV27|once|TRBD2|TRBJ2-7
TGTGCCAGCAGCCGACTAGCGGGAACCTACGAGCAGTACTTC
CASSRLAGTYEQYF
>TRBV15|large|TRBD2|TRBJ2-7
TGTGCCACCAGCCAAACCGGGACTAGCCAAGAGCAGTACTTC
CATSQTGTSQEQYF
>TRBV10-3|.|TRBD1|TRBJ2-3
TGTGCCATCAGTGATCTCGTAGGGGGCCTTCTGTCCAGCACAGATACGCAGTATTTT
CAISDLVGGLLSSTDTQYF
>TRBV18|.|.|TRBJ1-3
TGTGCCAGCTCACTGACCGGGACCAGAAACACCATATATTTT
CASSLTGTRNTIYF
>TRBV9|once|.|TRBJ2-1
TGTGCCAGCAGAGGGGCAGGGCGGGGTGAGCAGTTCTTC
CASRGAGRGEQFF
>TRBV10-1|.|.|TRBJ2-7
TGCGCCAGCAGTTCCGGGACGGTGGGTAACGAGCAGTACTTC
CASSSGTVGNEQYF
>TRBV14|.|.|TRBJ2-1
TGTGCCAGCAGCCCTACGAGGGACAATGAGCAGTTCTTC
CASSPTRDNEQFF
>TRBV3-1/TRBV3-2|.|TRBD2|TRBJ2-1
TGTGCCAGCAGCCAAGATATAGGGCTAGCGGGAGACAATGAGCAGTTCTTC
CASSQDIGLAGDNEQFF
>TRBV6-5|.|.|TRBJ1-6
TGTGCCAGCAGGGACCTCGGAGGGGGTGATTCACCCCTCCACTTT
CASRDLGGGDSPLHF
>TRBV5-1|medium-sized|.|TRBJ2-7
TGCGCCAGCAGGTTGGAGGCTTCGGACTCCTACGAGCAGTACTTC
CASRLEASDSYEQYF
>TRBV12-3/TRBV12-4|.|TRBD2|TRBJ2-7
TGTGCCAGCAAGGCTAGCGGGACCTACGAGCAGTACTTC
CASKASGTYEQYF
>TRBV29-1|.|TRBD1|TRBJ2-7
TGCAGCGTTCGAACAGGGGGGATCTACGAGCAGTACTTC
CSVRTGGIYEQYF
>TRBV5-1|.|TRBD1|TRBJ2-1
TGCGCCAACAGTCCCGGGACAGGGTACAATGAGCAGTTCTTC
CANSPGTGYNEQFF
>TRBV10-3|.|.|TRBJ1-3
TGTGCCATCAGCGTGGGAGTAAGCTCTGGAAACACCATATATTTT
CAISVGVSSGNTIYF
>TRBV29-1|.|TRBD1|TRBJ1-1
TGCAGCGTTGTCAGGACAGGGGGTTCTGAAGCTTTCTTT
CSVVRTGGSEAFF
>TRBV12-3/TRBV12-4|.|.|TRBJ2-5
TGTGCCAGCAGGGTCAGCGTCCAAGAGACCCAGTACTTC
CASRVSVQETQYF
>TRBV11-2|.|.|TRBJ2-3
TGTGCCAGCAGCTTAAGGAGGCGTCTAGCGCAATCTAGCACAGATACGCAGTATTTT
CASSLRRRLAQSSTDTQYF
>TRBV6-6|.|.|TRBJ1-1
TGTGCCAGCAGTACGGACGAAGAGAGGACTGAAGCTTTCTTT
CASSTDEERTEAFF
>TRBV15|few|.|TRBJ2-6
TGTGCCACCAGCAGGGACAGCGGCTCTGGGGCCAACGTCCTGACTTTC
CATSRDSGSGANVLTF
>TRBV5-1|.|.|TRBJ1-4
TGCGCCAGCAGCCCTTCCTCGGGTGTTCTTAATGAAAAACTGTTTTTT
CASSPSSGVLNEKLFF
>TRBV29-1|.|TRBD2|TRBJ2-3
TGCAGCGTTGAAGCTCCCGGGGAGGGCCCGGATACGCAGTATTTT
CSVEAPGEGPDTQYF
>TRBV19|.|TRBD1|TRBJ1-5
TGTGCCAGTAGTCTCCGGGACAGGGATAACCAGCCCCAGCATTTT
CASSLRDRDNQPQHF
>TRBV7-2|.|.|TRBJ1-5
TGTGCCAGCAGCCTTTCGGGTAGGGGAGGCAATCAGCCCCAGCATTTT
CASSLSGRGGNQPQHF
>TRBV7-2|.|TRBD1|TRBJ1-1
TGTGCCAGCAGGTTTACAGGGGGCACTGAAGCTTTCTTT
CASRFTGGTEAFF
>TRBV7-2|.|TRBD1|TRBJ1-1
TGTGCCAGCAGCTTAGCAGGGGGCTACACTGAAGCTTTCTTT
CASSLAGGYTEAFF
>TRBV11-2|.|.|TRBJ2-7
TGTGCCAGCAGCTTAGGAGGGGGGTCGGGCGAGCAGTACTTC
CASSLGGGSGEQYF
>TRBV5-4|.|TRBD1|TRBJ2-7
TGTGCCAGCAGACTGGACAGGTTCTCCTACGAGCAGTACTTC
CASRLDRFSYEQYF
>TRBV5-8|few|.|TRBJ1-4
TGTGCCAGCAGATCCACCCACAAAACGAATGAAAAACTGTTTTTT
CASRSTHKTNEKLFF
>TRBV7-9|.|TRBD1|TRBJ2-7
TGTGCCAGCAAGTCTCAGGGGGCATCGTACGAGCAGTACTTC
CASKSQGASYEQYF
>TRBV19|.|.|TRBJ1-1
TGTGCCAGTAGTATAGTCGGCAGGAGGTTAGATCTGAACACTGAAGCTTTCTTT
CASSIVGRRLDLNTEAFF
>TRBV6-5|few|TRBD1|TRBJ2-5
TGTGCCAGCAGTTACCGGACAGGGGGCCAAGAGACCCAGTACTTC
CASSYRTGGQETQYF
>TRBV5-1|.|TRBD2|TRBJ2-2
TGCGCCAGCGGTCTAGCGGGGGGATACACCGGGGAGCTGTTTTTT
CASGLAGGYTGELFF
>TRBV7-2|.|.|TRBJ1-2
TGTGCCAGCAGCTTAGTCGGCGGTCCCTATGGCTACACCTTC
CASSLVGGPYGYTF
>TRBV27|.|.|TRBJ1-1
TGTGCCAGCAGTTTGGCAGGCACTGAAGCTTTCTTT
CASSLAGTEAFF
>TRBV18|few|.|TRBJ2-7
TGTGCCAGCTCACCAGGCGGCGCGGCCTACGAGCAGTACTTC
CASSPGGAAYEQYF
>TRBV27|.|TRBD2|TRBJ2-1
TGTGCCAGCAGTTTATTGGCGGGAGTGTTCAATGAGCAGTTCTTC
CASSLLAGVFNEQFF
>TRBV5-6|once|.|TRBJ2-7
TGTGCCAGCAGCTATCCTCACTCTTGGGGATCATACGAGCAGTACTTC
CASSYPHSWGSYEQYF
>TRBV7-2|.|.|TRBJ2-4
TGTGCCAGCAGCTTAGGAGTCAGTCACATTCAGTACTTC
CASSLGVSHIQYF
>TRBV4-1|.|.|TRBJ2-7
TGCGCCAGCAGCCAAGAACCCACCACGGGCTTTAGCTCCTACGAGCAGTACTTC
CASSQEPTTGFSSYEQYF